This TCR beta chain was obtained from a study of somatic mutations in cytotoxic T cells in rheumatoid arthritis. In the study overall: The authors flow-sorted some V beta antibody-stained T-cell populations at nearly 100% purity, including V beta1+ cells that they sequenced for TCRB. Study-wide findings and caveats: The slight TRBV07 underrepresentation in rheumatoid arthritis patients received no adjustment for multiple comparisons.

Flow cytometry served to check the purity of CD4+ and CD8+ cells, which were isolated by positive magnetic bead selection. The repertoire was sequenced with immunoSEQ multiplex PCR; TCRdb's copy has only in-frame clones and lacks some. Among approximately 12,000 clones listed, around 68% were seen once. On this clone itself: Antigen: not known.

This CDR3 region has 20 residues. V lost 0 bases to trimming and J lost 4 bases, with 29 bases between them. Germline-derived CDR1 and CDR2 are SGHRS and YFSETQ. The sequence came from a man between 65 and 80 years old in good health. This rearrangement joins TRBV5-1 to TRBJ2-7; a possible D gene is TRBD1 (6 bases). The sequenced sample was CD8+ T cells sorted from blood. CDR3 amino acids: CASSLAPGTFEPLVQYEQYF. CDR3 sequence (DNA): TGCGCCAGCAGCTTGGCCCCCGGGACATTTGAACCACTAGTCCAGTACGAGCAGTACTTC.